This is a list of T cell receptor beta chains from one sample in a study of identical twins. TCRdb fed the 5' RACE reads into MiXCR, producing one record per CDR3 protein. This sample has more than 1.5 million distinct CDR3 sequences, with less than 35% found just once. Sequencing input: cord blood. Receptors were obtained from a newborn girl in good health. Both conserved end residues are part of each CDR3. The D gene is left open where the match is weak. Size tells how often a clone was seen (once, few, many) or the class of an expanded clone, and some rows leave it out.

few	TRBV29-1	.	TRBJ1-2	CSVEQGSYGYTF	TGCAGCGTTGAGCAGGGCTCCTATGGCTACACCTTC
few	TRBV7-2	.	TRBJ2-5	CASSFGLVETQYF	TGTGCCAGCAGCTTTGGGCTAGTTGAGACCCAGTACTTC
.	TRBV7-7	TRBD1	TRBJ2-3	CASSQTGGPDTQYF	TGTGCTAGCAGCCAGACAGGGGGCCCAGATACGCAGTATTTT
few	TRBV27	TRBD2	TRBJ2-4	CASSLGLAVAKNIQYF	TGTGCCAGCAGTTTGGGGCTAGCGGTAGCCAAAAACATTCAGTACTTC
.	TRBV5-1	.	TRBJ1-1	CASSHRGGAEAFF	TGCGCCAGCAGCCACCGCGGGGGGGCTGAAGCTTTCTTT
.	TRBV20-1	.	TRBJ2-7	CSATGITAYEQYF	TGCAGTGCCACCGGGATCACCGCCTACGAGCAGTACTTC
.	TRBV28	.	TRBJ2-3	CASSLGSTRTDTQYF	TGTGCCAGCAGTTTAGGGTCAACTCGAACAGATACGCAGTATTTT
.	TRBV20-1	TRBD1	TRBJ2-3	CSQDLDREADTQYF	TGCAGTCAAGACCTGGACAGGGAGGCAGATACGCAGTATTTT
few	TRBV20-1	.	TRBJ2-1	CSASLVANVEFF	TGCAGTGCTAGCCTAGTCGCAAACGTCGAGTTCTTC
few	TRBV10-3	.	TRBJ1-2	CAISESKSWGSTYGYTF	TGTGCCATCAGTGAGTCGAAGTCGTGGGGCAGCACGTATGGCTACACCTTC
.	TRBV20-1	TRBD2	TRBJ2-1	CSALGLAVSYNEQFF	TGCAGTGCCCTAGGACTAGCGGTGTCCTACAATGAGCAGTTCTTC
once	TRBV7-9	.	TRBJ2-5	CASSLAPFLLSGVNEQYF	TGTGCCAGCAGCTTAGCGCCATTCTTATTATCGGGCGTCAATGAGCAGTACTTC
.	TRBV12-3/TRBV12-4	.	TRBJ2-7	CASTPGTYEQYF	TGTGCCAGCACCCCGGGAACCTACGAGCAGTACTTC
.	TRBV15	.	TRBJ1-5	CATSRDEAEVNQPQHF	TGTGCCACCAGCAGAGATGAGGCAGAAGTGAACCAGCCCCAGCATTTT
.	TRBV10-3	TRBD1	TRBJ1-2	CAISPDREGYTF	TGTGCCATCAGCCCAGACAGGGAAGGCTACACCTTC
.	TRBV19	.	TRBJ1-6	CATRSGAASSYNSPLHF	TGTGCCACTCGATCCGGGGCCGCTAGCTCCTATAATTCACCCCTCCACTTT
.	TRBV5-1	.	TRBJ1-1	CASSLDKGINTEAFF	TGCGCCAGCAGCTTGGATAAGGGGATCAACACTGAAGCTTTCTTT